There are many counts of the clone carrying this T cell receptor beta chain. Using its own MiXCR run on the 5' RACE reads, TCRdb lists one record per CDR3 protein. This table has approximately 440,000 distinct CDR3 sequences, around 19% appearing once. The entry originates in a study of T-cell memory formation after mild COVID-19. This CDR3 has 13 residues. The germline V gene encodes CDR1 SEHNR and CDR2 FQNEAQ (reference sequence). This receptor was identified in an adult woman who had mild COVID-19 (a few samples of this study predate the infection). Cell type and time point are not known. This chain links TRBV7-9 with TRBJ1-3, with no clear D. Specimen: PBMCs or a T cell subset sorted from them (not recorded which). In DNA form, the CDR3 reads TGTGCAGGAGGGCTTAGCTCTGGAAACACCATATATTTT. This translates into CAGGLSSGNTIYF.